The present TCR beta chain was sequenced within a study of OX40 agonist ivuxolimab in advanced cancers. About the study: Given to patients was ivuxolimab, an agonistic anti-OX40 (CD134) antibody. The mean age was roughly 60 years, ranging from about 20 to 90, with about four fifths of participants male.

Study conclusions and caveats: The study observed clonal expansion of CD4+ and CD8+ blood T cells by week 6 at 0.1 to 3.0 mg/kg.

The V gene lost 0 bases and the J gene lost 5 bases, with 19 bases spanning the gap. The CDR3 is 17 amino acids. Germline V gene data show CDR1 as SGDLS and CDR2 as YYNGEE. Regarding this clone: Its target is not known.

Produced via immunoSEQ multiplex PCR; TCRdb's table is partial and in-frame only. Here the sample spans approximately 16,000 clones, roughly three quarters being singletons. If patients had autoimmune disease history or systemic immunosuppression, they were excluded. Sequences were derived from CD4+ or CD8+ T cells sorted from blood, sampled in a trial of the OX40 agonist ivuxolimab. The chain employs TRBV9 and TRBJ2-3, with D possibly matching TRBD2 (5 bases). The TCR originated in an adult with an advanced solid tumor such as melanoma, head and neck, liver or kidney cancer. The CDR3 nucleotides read TGTGCCAGCAGCGTAGAAGAGGGCCGGGGAAAGGGAGATACGCAGTATTTT. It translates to CASSVEEGRGKGDTQYF.